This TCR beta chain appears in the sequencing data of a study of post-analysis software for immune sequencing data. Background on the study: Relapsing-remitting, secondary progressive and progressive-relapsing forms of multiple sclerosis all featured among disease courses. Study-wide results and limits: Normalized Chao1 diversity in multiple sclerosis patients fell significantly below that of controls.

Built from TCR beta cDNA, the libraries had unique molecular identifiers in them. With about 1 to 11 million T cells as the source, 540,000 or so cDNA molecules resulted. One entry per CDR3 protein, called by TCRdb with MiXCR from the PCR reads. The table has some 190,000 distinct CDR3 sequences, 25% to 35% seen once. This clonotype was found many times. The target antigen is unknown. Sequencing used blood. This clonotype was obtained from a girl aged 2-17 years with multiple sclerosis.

The CDR3 loop reads CSAKTSGVADTQYF. The DNA of the CDR3 is TGCAGTGCTAAGACTAGCGGGGTCGCAGATACGCAGTATTTT. The chain is built from TRBV20-1 and TRBJ2-3, with 11 bases that match TRBD2. Germline V gene sequence: CDR1 DFQATT, CDR2 SNEGSKA (reference sequence). The CDR3 has 14 amino acids. The V gene end was trimmed by 4 bases and the J gene end by 4 bases; junction bases not matched to a gene: 4.